This T cell receptor beta chain was sequenced for a study of blood T cells in healthy people across ages. Germline V lookup: CDR1 DFQATT, CDR2 SNEGSKA (reference sequence). The CDR3 consists of 14 residues. With 5 bases removed from V and 2 bases from J, the gap between germline ends came to 13 bases. It was with a sample-barcoded 5' primer and a J-beta primer mix that a second PCR of about 6 to 12 cycles was run. Using its own MiXCR run on the 5' RACE reads, TCRdb lists one record per CDR3 protein. There are approximately 680,000 distinct CDR3 sequences in the sample; about 30% occur only once, and 15% lies in the top ten.

The TCR comes from a woman older than 75 in good health. Sequenced sample: blood. The chain links TRBV20-1 to TRBJ1-5; D unresolved. The CDR3 sequence: CSASDLNGNQPQHF. DNA of the CDR3: TGCAGTGCTTCTGACCTGAATGGCAATCAGCCCCAGCATTTT.